These 20 T cell receptor beta chains came from one sample sequenced in a study of brain T cells in children with intractable seizures. Sequenced by immunoSEQ multiplex PCR; TCRdb stores in-frame clones only, minus some. The data hold fewer than 80,000 clones, with around 95% observed a single time. The sample here was peripheral blood, taken at surgery. The source is a boy in the first two years of life with focal cortical dysplasia and intractable seizures.

This clone was recorded once. The genes are TRBV7-2 and TRBJ1-2; D not resolved. The ends were cut back, 2 bases at V and 6 bases at J, with 10 bases in the middle. This CDR3 is built from 13 residues. The germline V gene has CDR1 SGHTA and CDR2 FQGNSA. CDR3 bases: TGTGCCAGCAGCTTAATAGGTGACAATGGCTACACCTTC. It yields the protein CASSLIGDNGYTF.

The chain links TRBV5-6 to TRBJ2-6; maybe TRBD1 (6 bases). With 4 bases removed from V and 2 bases from J, the gap between germline ends came to 13 bases. CDR1 is SGHDT and CDR2 is YYEEEE in the germline V gene. The CDR3 loop spans 16 amino acids. The CDR3 spells CASSPDRQAGANVLTF. The CDR3 DNA sequence: TGTGCCAGCAGCCCAGACAGGCAGGCTGGGGCCAACGTCCTGACTTTC.

The genes are TRBV15 and TRBJ2-1; D is uncertain. The CDR3 has 18 residues. CDR1 is LNHNV and CDR2 is YYDKDF in the germline V gene (reference sequence). Trimming removed 5 bases from V and 0 bases from J, with 20 bases in between. CDR3 coding DNA: TGTGCCACCAGCGCCTGGCTTGAGGCCCTTACCTCCTACAATGAGCAGTTCTTC. The encoded protein is CATSAWLEALTSYNEQFF. The whole variable domain, filled in from reference TRBV15 and TRBJ2-1, reads DAMVIQNPRYQVTQFGKPVTLSCSQTLNHNVMYWYQQKSSQAPKLLFHYYDKDFNNEADTPDNFQSRRPNTSFCFLDIRSPGLGDTAMYLCATSAWLEALTSYNEQFFGPGTRLTVL.

The chain carries TRBV4-2 and TRBJ2-1; 7 bases align to TRBD2. The germline V gene encodes CDR1 LGHNA and CDR2 YNFKEQ. J was trimmed by 2 bases and V by 3 bases; bases with no gene match: 7. The CDR3 spans 16 residues. The CDR3 here is CASSQPASGPYNEQFF. The CDR3 DNA sequence: TGTGCCAGCAGCCAGCCCGCTAGCGGCCCCTACAATGAGCAGTTCTTC.

This clone was counted only a few times. This chain joins TRBV28 and TRBJ1-4; TRBD1 aligns across 8 bases. The V gene end was trimmed by 5 bases and the J gene end by 5 bases; junction bases not matched to a gene: 4. The CDR3 has 14 amino acids. The germline CDR1 and CDR2 sequences are MDHEN and SYDVKM. The CDR3 DNA sequence: TGTGCCAGCAGTCAACAGGGGGGGAATGAAAAACTGTTTTTT. Amino acid sequence: CASSQQGGNEKLFF. Full variable domain (rest looked up from reference TRBV28 and TRBJ1-4): DVKVTQSSRYLVKRTGEKVFLECVQDMDHENMFWYRQDPGLGLRLIYFSYDVKMKEKGDIPEGYSVSREKKERFSLILESASTNQTSMYLCASSQQGGNEKLFFGSGTQLSVL.

This sequence joins TRBV19 and TRBJ2-3; possibly TRBD1 for D (7 bases). The CDR3 is 13 residues long. Germline CDR1 and CDR2: LNHDA and SQIVND (reference sequence). V lost 6 bases to trimming and J lost 4 bases, with 11 bases between them. The CDR3 region is CASSPRGADTQYF. The CDR3 bases are TGTGCCAGTAGCCCCAGGGGGGCAGATACGCAGTATTTT. The full variable domain, completed using reference TRBV19 and TRBJ2-3, is DGGITQSPKYLFRKEGQNVTLSCEQNLNHDAMYWYRQDPGQGLRLIYYSQIVNDFQKGDIAEGYSVSREKKESFPLTVTSAQKNPTAFYLCASSPRGADTQYFGPGTRLTVL.

Here the CDR3 reads CASSRLAGGYEQYF. CDR3 coding DNA: TGTGCCAGCAGTCGCCTAGCGGGGGGTTACGAGCAGTACTTC. The chain employs TRBV7-9 and TRBJ2-7, with TRBD2 identical over 11 bases. Trimming at V came to 6 bases and at J to 4 bases, leaving 5 bases not matched to a gene. The V gene's germline CDR1 is SEHNR and CDR2 FQNEAQ (reference sequence). This CDR3 has 14 residues.

V usage is TRBV3-1 (or the pseudogene TRBV3-2) and J usage is TRBJ1-2; 11 bases map to TRBD1. From germline, CDR1 is LGHDT and CDR2 YNNKEL (reference sequence). J lost 0 bases, V lost 10 bases, and 7 bases had no gene match. CDR3 length: 15 residues. CDR3 coding DNA: TGTGCCACCTCGGGACAGGGGGATGCTAACTATGGCTACACCTTC. It specifies CATSGQGDANYGYTF.

The CDR3 is CASSQAVSGNTIYF. The CDR3 nucleotides are TGCGCCAGCAGCCAAGCCGTCTCTGGAAACACCATATATTTT. This chain uses TRBV4-3 with TRBJ1-3; D not resolved. The CDR3 totals 14 residues. Germline V gene sequence: CDR1 LGHNA, CDR2 YSLEER. V lost 1 base and J 0 bases, leaving 4 bases between the germline ends.

This sequence joins TRBV5-1 and TRBJ2-1; 12 bases are a match to TRBD2. This CDR3 has 20 amino acids. The junction had 18 bases not matched to a gene; V was cut back by 5 bases and J by 3 bases. Germline-derived CDR1 and CDR2 are SGHRS and YFSETQ. The CDR3 nucleotides are TGCGCCAGCAGGGGCGGTCTTCTAGCGGGAGGGCCATTCAACTACAATGAGCAGTTCTTC. It yields the protein CASRGGLLAGGPFNYNEQFF.

V and J are TRBV6-2 or TRBV6-3 and TRBJ1-4; D is ambiguous. The CDR3 covers 16 residues. V lost 4 bases, J lost 0 bases, and 12 bases lay in between. CDR1 is MNHEY and CDR2 is SVGEGT in the germline V gene. CDR3 amino acids: CASSWAFITTNEKLFF. The CDR3 DNA reads as TGTGCCAGCAGTTGGGCGTTCATCACAACTAATGAAAAACTGTTTTTT.

The gene calls are TRBV4-3 and TRBJ2-7, with 7 bases identical to TRBD2. The CDR3 contains 16 residues. V lost 1 base and J lost 3; bases outside the gene matches: 9. The germline V gene has CDR1 LGHNA and CDR2 YSLEER. The CDR3 DNA reads as TGCGCCAGCAGCCAAGGGGACCAGCGGGGTTACTACGAGCAGTACTTC. This translates into CASSQGDQRGYYEQYF.

The genes are TRBV7-9 and TRBJ2-1; TRBD1 agrees at 9 bases. CDR3 length: 12 residues. Germline lookup yields CDR1 SEHNR and CDR2 FQNEAQ (reference sequence). With 1 base clipped from V and 16 bases from J, the junction kept 5 bases outside the gene matches. This chain's CDR3 is CASSLEGQGLFF. The DNA for the CDR3 is TGTGCCAGCAGCTTAGAGGGACAGGGTTTATTCTTC.

The genes are TRBV4-1 and TRBJ1-2, with D perhaps TRBD1 (5 bases). Germline CDR1 MGHRA, CDR2 YSYEKL. This CDR3 is built from 18 residues. Trimming pared 4 bases from V and 3 bases from J, leaving 24 bases between. The CDR3 here is CASSPGPRTVPGDYGYTF. The CDR3 DNA reads as TGCGCCAGCAGCCCTGGGCCCCGGACGGTCCCGGGGGACTATGGCTACACCTTC.

The V call is TRBV13, the J call TRBJ2-2; D gene ambiguous. The V and J ends lost 0 bases and 3 bases respectively, with 8 bases between them. The CDR3 consists of 15 residues. Per the germline V gene, CDR1 is PRHDT and CDR2 is FYEKMQ (reference sequence). CDR3 nucleotides: TGTGCCAGCAGCTTAGGTCTAGAGTACACCGGGGAGCTGTTTTTT. It yields the protein CASSLGLEYTGELFF.

This chain connects TRBV19 to TRBJ2-2, with 9 bases fitting TRBD1. CDR3 length: 16 residues. Germline V gene sequence: CDR1 LNHDA, CDR2 SQIVND (reference sequence). Trimming cost V 0 bases and J 6 bases; bases outside gene matches: 5. The CDR3 bases are TGTGCCAGTAGTATAGACCCGACAGGGGGGGCCGGGGAGCTGTTTTTT. Its protein product is CASSIDPTGGAGELFF.

The rearrangement joins TRBV28 to TRBJ1-1; D unresolved. Trimming removed 5 bases at V and 8 bases at J, with 15 bases between. Germline values: CDR1 MDHEN, CDR2 SYDVKM. The CDR3 is 13 amino acids. In nucleotides, the CDR3 is TGTGCCAGCAGTACCATTGCTCTGGGAGAAGCTTTCTTT. Translating gives CASSTIALGEAFF.

This chain joins TRBV6-2 or TRBV6-3 and TRBJ1-6; D not certain. The V and J ends lost 5 bases and 0 bases respectively, with 17 bases between them. The CDR3 extends over 18 amino acids. Looked up from germline, CDR1 is MNHEY and CDR2 is SVGEGT. The CDR3 nucleotides are TGTGCCAGCAGTCGCACCTTGGAAGAGAGCTCCTATAATTCACCCCTCCACTTT. This encodes CASSRTLEESSYNSPLHF.

This chain links TRBV19 with TRBJ1-4; D is possibly TRBD1 (5 bases). V lost 0 bases to trimming and J lost 8 bases, with 13 bases between them. From germline, CDR1 is LNHDA and CDR2 SQIVND (reference sequence). The CDR3 has 15 amino acids. CDR3 region: CASSIESGGAEKLFF. The CDR3 coding sequence is TGTGCCAGTAGTATAGAGTCCGGAGGGGCCGAAAAACTGTTTTTT.

The chain is built from TRBV3-1 (or the pseudogene TRBV3-2) and TRBJ2-5, with TRBD2 matching 11 bases. CDR3 length: 15 residues. After removal of 2 bases from V and 4 bases from J, the junction contained 3 bases not matched to a gene. Germline CDR1 LGHDT, CDR2 YNNKEL (reference sequence). The CDR3 region is CASSQMTSGVETQYF. The CDR3 DNA sequence: TGTGCCAGCAGCCAAATGACTAGCGGGGTAGAGACCCAGTACTTC.